This note documents a single TCR beta chain sequence. Its antigen is currently not known. No base quality information exists; no much larger clone differs at one position. TCRbeta CDR3 regions were amplified from genomic DNA by means of the immunoSEQ Assay, a bias-controlled multiplex PCR. The paper's data handling went like this. The number of nucleated cells in each sample was estimated from the amplification of reference gene primers within the assay. To quantify the absolute abundance of each unique TCRbeta CDR3 rearrangement, sequence reads were collapsed and filtered. Productive Simpson clonality was computed per sample as the square root of Simpson's diversity index over productive rearrangements. Held by TCRdb, this immuneACCESS table contains in-frame sequences only and omits some clones. Under half of the omission traces to an unresolved V gene where checked; the cause of the rest is unknown. V, J and clone size were drawn from that table, and D and trimming were deduced from the DNA. The sample profile shows fewer than 300,000 clones; less than 85% of them were found once. Of the sample, about 2.5% is held by the ten largest clones.

This record belongs to a study of blood T cell repertoires in COVID-19 (dated by TCRdb to 2019 to 2021). Background on the whole study: Samples from collaborators originated in the United States, Italy and Spain and spanned both the acute and convalescent phases of COVID-19. The prospective study material was composed of cDNA or gDNA derived from T cells, B-cell-depleted T cells, or PBMCs. Deeply sampled blood TCRbeta repertoires from subjects exposed to, actively infected with, or recovered from COVID-19 were included in the dataset. The repertoires were released in a freely available public database intended as a resource for research on the immune response to SARS-CoV-2. The samples were drawn from the first 160 participants of the ongoing ImmuneRACE study and from 1,254 subjects provided by 6 global collaborators. Nearly every sample came with metadata listing a de-identified subject ID, COVID-19 status, age in years and sex. Where available, HLA class I and class II types were obtained from metadata supplied by the sample provider rather than from assay-based typing. Results the study describes overall, beyond this receptor: How much clinical and demographic metadata was included differed by source and by participant, and the metadata was provided uncurated.

V and J are trimmed by 5 bases and 7 bases, and the gene matches miss 7 bases of the junction. CDR1 and CDR2 were assigned from the germline V gene (reference sequence) as LNHNV and YYDKDF. Spanning cysteine to phenylalanine, the CDR3 consists of 14 amino acids. CDR3 DNA is the only sequence kept; it has 42 bases, read in frame from the first base. Participants in the prospective study were enrolled through a virtual design, were aged 18 to 89 years, and lived in roughly 26 United States geographic areas. Cohort assignment in the prospective study relied on participant-reported clinical history from a screening survey and a study questionnaire. Recovered participants in ImmuneRACE Cohort 3 were defined as having two consecutive negative NP/OP PCR tests, clearance from a healthcare professional, or resolution of symptoms. Mobile phlebotomists in the prospective study collected whole blood, serum and a nasopharyngeal or oropharyngeal swab from every participant. Over a roughly two-month period, participants in the prospective study had the option of providing additional blood draws and questionnaires. Before DNA extraction, prospective study blood samples were shipped either frozen or at room temperature.

Here the chain combines TRBV15 and TRBJ1-2, with TRBD1 matching 10 junction bases. The receptor's source is a woman between 50 and 59 years old who had recovered from COVID-19. Sample: PBMCs or T cells enriched from blood (not recorded which). The nucleotide sequence is TGTGCCACCAGCTATGACAGGGGGCCTGGTGGCTACACCTTC. Its product reads: CATSYDRGPGGYTF. The full variable domain, completed from the reference TRBV15 and TRBJ1-2 proteins outside the CDR3, reads DAMVIQNPRYQVTQFGKPVTLSCSQTLNHNVMYWYQQKSSQAPKLLFHYYDKDFNNEADTPDNFQSRRPNTSFCFLDIRSPGLGDTAMYLCATSYDRGPGGYTFGSGTRLTVV.